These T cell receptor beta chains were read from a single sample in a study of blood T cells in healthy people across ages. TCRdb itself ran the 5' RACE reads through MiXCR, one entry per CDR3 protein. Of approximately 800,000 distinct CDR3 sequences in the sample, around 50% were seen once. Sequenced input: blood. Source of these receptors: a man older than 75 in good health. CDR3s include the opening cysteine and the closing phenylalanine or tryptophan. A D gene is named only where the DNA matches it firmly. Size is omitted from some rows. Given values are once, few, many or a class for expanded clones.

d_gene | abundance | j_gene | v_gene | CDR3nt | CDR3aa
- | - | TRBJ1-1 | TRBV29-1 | TGCAGCGTTGGACACACGGGGAACACTGAAGCTTTCTTT | CSVGHTGNTEAFF
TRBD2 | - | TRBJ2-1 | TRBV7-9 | TGTACCAGCAGCCCTAGCGGGAGTGGCCACAATGAGCAGTTCTTC | CTSSPSGSGHNEQFF
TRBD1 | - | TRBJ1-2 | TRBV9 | TGTGCCAGCAGCGTAGTACAGGGGAACTATGGCTACACCTTC | CASSVVQGNYGYTF
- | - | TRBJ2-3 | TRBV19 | TGTGCCAGTAATTCAGGGTTTGGGGGGCGTACGCAGTATTTT | CASNSGFGGRTQYF
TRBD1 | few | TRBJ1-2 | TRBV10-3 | TGTGCCATCAGTGAAGGACAGGGGTGGGACAACTATGGCTACACCTTC | CAISEGQGWDNYGYTF
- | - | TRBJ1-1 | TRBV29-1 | TGCAGCGTTGCGTTCGGGATGAACACTGAAGCTTTCTTT | CSVAFGMNTEAFF
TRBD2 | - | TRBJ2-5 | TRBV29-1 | TGCAGCGGGGGGGACAATTACTGGACTAGCGGGAGCGATCAACAAGAGACCCAGTACTTC | CSGGDNYWTSGSDQQETQYF
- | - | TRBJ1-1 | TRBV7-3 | TGTGCCAGCAGCTTATTTCCCATGAACACTGAAGCTTTCTTT | CASSLFPMNTEAFF
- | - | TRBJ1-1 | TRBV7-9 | TGTGCCAGCACCCCCGGGACAAGGAACACTGAAGCTTTCTTT | CASTPGTRNTEAFF
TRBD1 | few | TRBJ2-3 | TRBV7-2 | TGTGCCAGCAGAAAAGGGACAGGGGGAGGTGATACGCAGTATTTT | CASRKGTGGGDTQYF
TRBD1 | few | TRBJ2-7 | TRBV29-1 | TGCAGCGTCGGACAGGGCTCAACAAGCTCCTACGAGCAGTACTTC | CSVGQGSTSSYEQYF
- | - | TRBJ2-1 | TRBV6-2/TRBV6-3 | TGTGCCAGCAGTTATGCCCCCTCTCGTGAGCAGTTCTTC | CASSYAPSREQFF
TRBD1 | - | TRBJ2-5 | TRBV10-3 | TGTGCCATCAGTGCCAACCCACAGGGGCGAGACAATGAGCAGTACTTC | CAISANPQGRDNEQYF
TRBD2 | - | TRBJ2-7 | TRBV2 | TGTGCCAGCAGTGATTACGGTAGCGGGAGTTACGAGCAGTACTTC | CASSDYGSGSYEQYF
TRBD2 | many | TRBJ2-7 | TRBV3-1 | TGTGCCAGCAGCCAAGCCCCTAGCGGGGTCTACGAGCAGTACTTC | CASSQAPSGVYEQYF
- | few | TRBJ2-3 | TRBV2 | TGTGCCAGCAGTGAGTCAGCGCAGACTAATACGCAGTATTTT | CASSESAQTNTQYF
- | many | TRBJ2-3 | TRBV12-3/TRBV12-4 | TGTGCCAGCAGTTTCGGGTCTAGCACAGATACGCAGTATTTT | CASSFGSSTDTQYF
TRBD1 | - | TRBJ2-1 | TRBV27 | TGTGCCAGCAGTCCGACACAAATCCGCAGGGGGCAGACTGAGCAGTTCTTC | CASSPTQIRRGQTEQFF
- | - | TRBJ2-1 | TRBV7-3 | TGTGCCAGCGGCTTAAGCCCGGGCGGCAATGAGCAGTTCTTC | CASGLSPGGNEQFF
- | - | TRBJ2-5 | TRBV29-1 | TGCAGCGTCAACCGACACACCGGGGAGACCCAGTACTTC | CSVNRHTGETQYF
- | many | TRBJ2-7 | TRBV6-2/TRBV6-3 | TGTGCCAGCAGTTACACAGGGAGCGAGCAGTACTTC | CASSYTGSEQYF
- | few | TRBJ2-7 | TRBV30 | TGTGCCTGGAGTGTAGGCGACAGAGAATACGAGCAGTACTTC | CAWSVGDREYEQYF
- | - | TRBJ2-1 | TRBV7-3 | TGTGCCAGCAGCACCAGTCCGCCCCCCGTCTACAATGAGCAGTTCTTC | CASSTSPPPVYNEQFF
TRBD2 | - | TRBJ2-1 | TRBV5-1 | TGCGCCAGCAGCTCTTCGGGAGGGGACAATGAGCTGTTCTTC | CASSSSGGDNELFF
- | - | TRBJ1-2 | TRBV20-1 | TGCAGTGCCGGAGGCAGGGAAGGGTATGGCTACACCTTC | CSAGGREGYGYTF
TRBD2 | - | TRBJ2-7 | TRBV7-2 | TGTGCCAGCAGCTTAGCGGCTAGCGGGAGAGTTAGGAACGAGCAGTACTTC | CASSLAASGRVRNEQYF
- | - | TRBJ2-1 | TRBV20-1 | TGCAGTGCTAGGGAAGTGTCAACTAAGCAGTTCTTC | CSAREVSTKQFF